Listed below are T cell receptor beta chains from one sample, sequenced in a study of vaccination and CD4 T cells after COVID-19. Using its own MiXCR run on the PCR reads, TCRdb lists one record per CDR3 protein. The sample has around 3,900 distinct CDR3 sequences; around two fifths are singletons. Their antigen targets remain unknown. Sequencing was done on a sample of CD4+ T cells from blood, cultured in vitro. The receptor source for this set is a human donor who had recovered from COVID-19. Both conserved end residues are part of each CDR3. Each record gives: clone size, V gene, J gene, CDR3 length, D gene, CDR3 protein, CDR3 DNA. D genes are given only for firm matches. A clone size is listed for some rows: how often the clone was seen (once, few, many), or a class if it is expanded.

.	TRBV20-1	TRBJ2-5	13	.	CSAIDRYQETQYF	TGCAGTGCAATCGACAGATACCAAGAGACCCAGTACTTC
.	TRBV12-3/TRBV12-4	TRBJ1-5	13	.	CASRNRFNQPQHF	TGTGCCAGCAGGAACAGGTTTAATCAGCCCCAGCATTTT
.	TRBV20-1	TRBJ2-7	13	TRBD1	CSVTRQGASEQYF	TGCAGTGTAACAAGACAGGGGGCATCCGAGCAGTACTTC
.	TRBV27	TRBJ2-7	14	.	CASSRTEATYEQYF	TGTGCCAGCAGCAGAACAGAAGCTACCTACGAGCAGTACTTC
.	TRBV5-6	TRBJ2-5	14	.	CASSLVWASRPQYF	TGTGCCAGCAGCTTGGTTTGGGCTAGCAGGCCCCAGTACTTC
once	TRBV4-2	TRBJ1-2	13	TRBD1	CASSPGQGRGYTF	TGTGCCAGCAGCCCCGGACAGGGTCGGGGCTACACCTTC
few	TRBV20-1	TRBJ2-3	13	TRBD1	CSARTGAQDTQYF	TGCAGTGCTAGGACAGGGGCACAAGATACGCAGTATTTT
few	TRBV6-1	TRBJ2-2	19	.	CASRTSGGRIGSNTGELFF	TGTGCCAGCAGGACCTCAGGGGGGCGGATAGGGTCGAACACCGGGGAGCTGTTTTTT
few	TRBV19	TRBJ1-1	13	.	CASTYRENTEAFF	TGTGCCAGTACCTACAGGGAAAACACTGAAGCTTTCTTT
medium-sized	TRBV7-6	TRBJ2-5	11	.	CASSLVETQYF	TGTGCCAGCAGCTTAGTGGAGACCCAGTACTTC
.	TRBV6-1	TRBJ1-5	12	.	CASKNSNQSQHF	TGTGCCAGCAAGAATAGCAATCAGTCCCAGCATTTT
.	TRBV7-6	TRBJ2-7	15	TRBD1	CASSLTRDRGYEQYF	TGTGCCAGCAGCTTAACCCGGGACAGGGGCTACGAGCAGTACTTC
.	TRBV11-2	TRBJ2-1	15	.	CASSLEVGSYNEQFF	TGTGCCAGCAGCTTAGAGGTAGGTTCCTACAATGAGCAGTTCTTC
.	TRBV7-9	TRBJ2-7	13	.	CASSSPSRGEQYF	TGTGCCAGCAGCTCCCCCTCTCGGGGGGAGCAGTACTTC
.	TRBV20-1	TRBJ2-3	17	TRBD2	CSARGTSGGPSTDTQYF	TGCAGTGCTAGAGGGACTAGCGGGGGGCCAAGCACAGATACGCAGTATTTT
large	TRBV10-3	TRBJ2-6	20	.	CAISESGQGRPSSGANVLTF	TGTGCCATCAGTGAGTCGGGCCAGGGGAGACCTAGCTCTGGGGCCAACGTCCTGACTTTC
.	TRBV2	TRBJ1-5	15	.	CASRPGPNSNQPQHF	TGTGCCAGCAGACCCGGGCCGAATAGCAATCAGCCCCAGCATTTT
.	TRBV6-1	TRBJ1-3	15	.	CASSETPASGNTIYF	TGTGCCAGCAGTGAAACCCCAGCCTCTGGAAACACCATATATTTT
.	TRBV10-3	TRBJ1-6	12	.	CAISVNNSPLHF	TGTGCCATCAGTGTTAATAATTCACCCCTCCACTTT
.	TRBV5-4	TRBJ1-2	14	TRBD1	CASSWATGDYGYTF	TGTGCCAGCAGCTGGGCGACAGGGGACTATGGCTACACCTTC
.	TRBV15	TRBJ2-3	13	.	CATSRDYADTQYF	TGTGCCACCAGCAGAGATTACGCAGATACGCAGTATTTT
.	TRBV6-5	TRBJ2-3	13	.	CASSYGRRDTQYF	TGTGCCAGCAGTTACGGCCGCCGGGATACGCAGTATTTT
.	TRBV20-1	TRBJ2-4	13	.	CSLGPLNKNIQYF	TGCAGTCTGGGGCCCCTTAACAAAAACATTCAGTACTTC
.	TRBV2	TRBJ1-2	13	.	CASSVAGTVGYTF	TGTGCCAGCAGCGTCGCGGGTACAGTTGGCTACACCTTC
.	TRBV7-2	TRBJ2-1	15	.	CASSSRWGGLAEQFF	TGTGCCAGCAGCTCGCGGTGGGGGGGCCTTGCTGAGCAGTTCTTC
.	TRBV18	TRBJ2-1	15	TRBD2	CASSTGLAGDNEQFF	TGTGCCAGCTCGACGGGACTAGCGGGTGACAATGAGCAGTTCTTC
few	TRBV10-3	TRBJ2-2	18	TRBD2	CAISETLAGGLHTGELFF	TGTGCCATCAGTGAGACTCTAGCGGGAGGGCTCCACACCGGGGAGCTGTTTTTT
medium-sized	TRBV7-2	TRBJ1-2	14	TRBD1	CASSLVGQGGGYTF	TGTGCCAGCAGCTTAGTCGGACAGGGTGGGGGCTACACCTTC
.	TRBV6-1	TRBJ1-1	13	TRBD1	CASRRWRGQEAFF	TGTGCCAGCAGAAGGTGGAGGGGGCAGGAAGCTTTCTTT
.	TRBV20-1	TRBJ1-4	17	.	CSARGVGGSATNEKLFF	TGCAGTGCTAGAGGTGTGGGAGGGTCTGCAACTAATGAAAAACTGTTTTTT
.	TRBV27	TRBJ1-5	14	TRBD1	CACHRGRNNQPQHF	TGTGCCTGCCACAGGGGGCGTAACAATCAGCCCCAGCATTTT
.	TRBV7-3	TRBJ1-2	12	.	CASSQGHFGYTF	TGTGCCAGCAGCCAGGGACATTTTGGCTACACCTTC
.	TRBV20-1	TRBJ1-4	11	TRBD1	CSAYAGGKLFF	TGCAGTGCTTATGCAGGGGGAAAACTGTTTTTT
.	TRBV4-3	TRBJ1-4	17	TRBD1	CASSQETWDRPNEKLFF	TGCGCCAGCAGCCAAGAAACCTGGGACAGACCTAATGAAAAACTGTTTTTT
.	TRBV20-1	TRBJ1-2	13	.	CSARVGRDYGYTF	TGCAGTGCTAGGGTTGGCAGGGACTATGGCTACACCTTC
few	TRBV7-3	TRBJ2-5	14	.	CASSPSRVSETQYF	TGTGCCAGCAGCCCTAGTAGGGTATCGGAGACCCAGTACTTC
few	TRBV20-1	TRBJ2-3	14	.	CSARERRIGYTQYF	TGCAGTGCTAGAGAGCGGAGAATCGGGTATACGCAGTATTTT
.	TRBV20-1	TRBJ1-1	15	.	CSPRDPARFNTEAFF	TGCAGTCCTAGAGATCCGGCCCGTTTTAACACTGAAGCTTTCTTT
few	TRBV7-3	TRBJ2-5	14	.	CASSLGPTEETQYF	TGTGCCAGCAGCTTAGGTCCGACCGAAGAGACCCAGTACTTC
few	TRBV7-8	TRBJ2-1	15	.	CASRLRGGSYNEQFF	TGTGCCAGCAGACTGCGTGGGGGGTCCTACAATGAGCAGTTCTTC
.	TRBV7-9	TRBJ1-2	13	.	CASSQGFYYGYTF	TGTGCCAGCAGTCAGGGATTTTACTATGGCTACACCTTC
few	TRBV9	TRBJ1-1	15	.	CASSVGGHPNTEAFF	TGTGCCAGCAGCGTAGGAGGACACCCGAACACTGAAGCTTTCTTT
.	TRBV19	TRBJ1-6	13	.	CASQGTYNSPLHF	TGTGCCAGTCAGGGGACTTATAATTCACCCCTCCACTTT
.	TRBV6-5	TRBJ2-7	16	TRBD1	CASSYRPTGATYEQYF	TGTGCCAGCAGTTACCGACCGACAGGGGCGACCTACGAGCAGTACTTC